Listed here are 28 T cell receptor beta chains from one sample, sequenced in a study of blood T cell repertoires in COVID-19. Clones were read by immunoSEQ multiplex PCR, and TCRdb kept only the in-frame ones, dropping some. The sample gives fewer than 200,000 clones, less than 85% of which show up once; 15% to 20% is in the top ten. Sequenced input: PBMCs or T cells enriched from blood (not recorded which). The source of these receptors is a man in his sixties who had recovered from COVID-19.

The V gene is TRBV9, the J gene TRBJ1-4, with 7 nucleotides matching TRBD1. The CDR3 has 13 residues. Germline values: CDR1 SGDLS, CDR2 YYNGEE. The V segment lost 3 bases and the J segment 8 bases; nucleotides outside the gene matches: 4. The CDR3 region has the DNA TGTGCCAGCAGCGATCGGACAGGAGAAAAACTGTTTTTT. Encoded protein: CASSDRTGEKLFF. Variable domain in full (rest from reference TRBV9 and TRBJ1-4): DSGVTQTPKHLITATGQRVTLRCSPRSGDLSVYWYQQSLDQGLQFLIQYYNGEERAKGNILERFSAQQFPDLHSELNLSSLELGDSALYFCASSDRTGEKLFFGSGTQLSVL.

V gene TRBV19 combines with J gene TRBJ2-7, with D possibly matching TRBD2 (6 bases). V was shortened by 8 bases and J by 3 bases, with 17 bases between the two germline ends. Germline V lookup: CDR1 LNHDA, CDR2 SQIVND (reference sequence). The CDR3 totals 14 residues. For the CDR3, the DNA is TGTGCCAGTGGAGGGGCGGGATCCTTCTACGAGCAGTACTTC. This gives the protein CASGGAGSFYEQYF.

The chain is built from TRBV7-6 and TRBJ2-2; 9 nucleotides agree with TRBD2. Germline CDR1 is SGHVS and CDR2 is FNYEAQ. V trimming: 6 bases; J trimming: 6 bases; junction bases outside the gene matches: 2. This CDR3 contains 13 residues. CDR3 region: CASSLAGPGELFF. CDR3 nucleotides: TGTGCCAGCAGTCTAGCGGGGCCCGGGGAGCTGTTTTTT.

The chain couples TRBV30 to TRBJ2-1, with 8 bases identical to TRBD2. The CDR3 loop spans 14 amino acids. Losses at the gene ends were 2 bases for V and 8 bases for J; bases not matched to a gene: 8. Germline assignment: CDR1 GTSNPN and CDR2 SVGIG (reference sequence). Written as DNA, the CDR3 is TGTGCCTGGAGTCTCGGGGGGGCCGAAGATGAGCAGTTCTTC. This sequence encodes CAWSLGGAEDEQFF.

The V and J genes are TRBV6-5 and TRBJ2-1; D gene uncertain. Germline assignment: CDR1 MNHEY and CDR2 SVGAGI. V lost 4 bases to trimming and J lost 2 bases, with 9 bases between them. The CDR3 totals 14 residues. The CDR3 protein is CASSSIPTYNEQFF. Written as DNA, the CDR3 is TGTGCCAGCAGTTCCATCCCCACCTACAATGAGCAGTTCTTC.

The chain links TRBV10-2 to TRBJ2-1, with 12 positions matching TRBD2. The CDR3 has 14 residues. Germline trimming cut 5 bases from V and 6 bases from J; bases unmatched to any gene: 2. Germline V CDR1 and CDR2: WSHSY, SAAADI. The DNA for the CDR3 is TGCGCCAGCAGTCCTAGCGGGAGGGCCAATGAGCAGTTCTTC. Residues: CASSPSGRANEQFF.

The rearrangement uses TRBV7-2 and TRBJ2-5; 9 bases line up with TRBD2. With V trimmed by 4 bases and J by 5 bases, 14 bases remained unmatched. CDR3 size: 17 residues. Germline V gene sequence: CDR1 SGHTA, CDR2 FQGNSA. The CDR3: CASSSSSGGGISETQYF. CDR3 nucleotide sequence: TGTGCCAGCAGCTCAAGTAGCGGGGGTGGTATCTCGGAGACCCAGTACTTC.

This chain joins TRBV24-1 and TRBJ1-4, with 7 bases lining up with TRBD1. CDR1 and CDR2 (germline): KGHDR, SFDVKD. After removal of 4 bases from V and 7 bases from J, the junction contained 8 bases not matched to a gene. The CDR3 loop spans 15 amino acids. CDR3: CATSEGDSYIEKLFF. Here the CDR3 DNA reads TGTGCCACCAGTGAGGGGGACAGTTATATTGAAAAACTGTTTTTT.

The chain joins TRBV19 to TRBJ1-1; TRBD1 matches at 11 bases. V was pared by 1 base and J by 3 bases, with 10 bases of the junction left unmatched. The CDR3 is 18 residues long. The germline V gene encodes CDR1 LNHDA and CDR2 SQIVND (reference sequence). The CDR3, as DNA: TGTGCCAGTAGTATAGTGACCGGGACAGGGGGGATCTACACTGAAGCTTTCTTT. This gives the protein CASSIVTGTGGIYTEAFF.

V gene TRBV19 combines with J gene TRBJ2-3, with 9 bases identical to TRBD2. Per germline, CDR1 LNHDA and CDR2 SQIVND (reference sequence). The CDR3 is 14 residues long. V trimming: 4 bases; J trimming: 4 bases; junction bases outside the gene matches: 3. CDR3 loop: CASSTAGGPDTQYF. CDR3 sequence (DNA): TGTGCCAGTAGTACTGCGGGAGGGCCAGATACGCAGTATTTT.

This sequence joins TRBV19 and TRBJ2-7; D perhaps matches TRBD2 (6 bases). This CDR3 is 13 amino acids long. V lost 3 bases and J 4 bases, leaving 10 bases between the germline ends. CDR1 is LNHDA, CDR2 SQIVND, per germline (reference sequence). The CDR3 reads CASSMEGRYEQYF. CDR3 DNA sequence: TGTGCCAGTAGTATGGAGGGAAGGTACGAGCAGTACTTC.

This sequence joins TRBV7-9 and TRBJ2-5; TRBD1 aligns across 8 bases. This CDR3 comprises 11 residues. Germline lookup yields CDR1 SEHNR and CDR2 FQNEAQ (reference sequence). V trimming: 10 bases; J trimming: 4 bases; junction bases outside the gene matches: 2. The CDR3 sequence is CATTGGETQYF. CDR3 in DNA: TGTGCCACCACAGGGGGAGAGACCCAGTACTTC.

This clone was found a few times. The J gene is TRBJ1-2, the V gene TRBV10-1, with D unresolved. Germline CDR1 reads WNHNN; CDR2 reads SYGVQD (reference sequence). This CDR3 comprises 17 residues. V lost 6 bases and J 4 bases, leaving 24 bases between the germline ends. As DNA, the CDR3 is TGCGCCAGCAGGGAATCCCTCACGGGTGACCGTTCCTATGGCTACACCTTC. This encodes CASRESLTGDRSYGYTF.

The chain uses TRBV5-5 and TRBJ2-5, with D tentatively TRBD2 (5 bases). Per the germline V gene, CDR1 is SGHKS and CDR2 is YYEKEE (reference sequence). Trimming cost V 2 bases and J 4 bases, with 6 bases left between them. The CDR3 sequence is 12 residues long. Here the CDR3 DNA reads TGTGCCAGCAGCTTCAGCGGAGAGACCCAGTACTTC. It encodes CASSFSGETQYF. Supplemented by reference TRBV5-5 and TRBJ2-5, the full variable domain reads DAGVTQSPTHLIKTRGQQVTLRCSPISGHKSVSWYQQVLGQGPQFIFQYYEKEERGRGNFPDRFSARQFPNYSSELNVNALLLGDSALYLCASSFSGETQYFGPGTRLLVL.

The rearrangement joins TRBV7-3 to TRBJ2-1, with D unclear. Trimming removed 2 bases at V and 7 bases at J, with 15 bases between. Germline loops: CDR1 SGHTA, CDR2 FQGTGA. CDR3 length equals 15 residues. CDR3 residues: CASSLSSQKTNEQFF. CDR3 DNA: TGTGCCAGCAGCTTATCTAGTCAGAAGACGAATGAGCAGTTCTTC.

V usage is TRBV5-1 and J usage is TRBJ1-3; 7 bases fit TRBD1. Trimming at V came to 4 bases and at J to 0 bases, leaving 7 bases not matched to a gene. This CDR3 contains 16 residues. Germline V gene data show CDR1 as SGHRS and CDR2 as YFSETQ. CDR3 bases: TGCGCCAGCAGCACCGGGACAGCCCGCTCTGGAAACACCATATATTTT. Translation: CASSTGTARSGNTIYF.

The chain carries TRBV28 and TRBJ1-1, with 9 bases lining up with TRBD1. With 9 bases clipped from V and 0 bases from J, the junction kept 11 bases outside the gene matches. CDR1 is MDHEN and CDR2 is SYDVKM in the germline V gene. This CDR3 has 16 residues. The CDR3 protein is CASHKGQGYMNTEAFF. Here the CDR3 DNA reads TGTGCCAGTCACAAGGGACAGGGATACATGAACACTGAAGCTTTCTTT.

This clone was observed a single time. The V gene is TRBV5-1, the J gene TRBJ2-7, with 8 bases matching TRBD1. The CDR3 contains 14 residues. From germline, CDR1 is SGHRS and CDR2 YFSETQ. Trimming at V came to 0 bases and at J to 7 bases, leaving 6 bases not matched to a gene. CDR3 bases: TGCGCCAGCAGCTTGGGGCAGGGGGCGCGAGAGCAGTACTTC. Translated, it gives CASSLGQGAREQYF.

The V call is TRBV19, the J call TRBJ2-5; 10 bases align to TRBD1. CDR3 length: 15 amino acids. J lost 4 bases, V lost 5 bases, and 7 bases had no gene match. The germline V gene encodes CDR1 LNHDA and CDR2 SQIVND (reference sequence). The CDR3 loop reads CASSYLTGGLETQYF. CDR3 sequence (DNA): TGTGCCAGTAGTTATTTGACAGGGGGCTTAGAGACCCAGTACTTC.

This clone has just one count. V gene TRBV2 combines with J gene TRBJ1-1; 11 positions match TRBD1. V trimming: 6 bases; J trimming: 7 bases; junction bases outside the gene matches: 7. This CDR3 comprises 14 residues. Germline lookup yields CDR1 SNHLY and CDR2 FYNNEI. This CDR3 reads CASRTGTGGIEAFF. For the CDR3, the DNA is TGTGCCAGCAGGACCGGGACAGGGGGAATTGAAGCTTTCTTT.

The chain combines TRBV3-1 (or the pseudogene TRBV3-2) with TRBJ2-6; a possible D gene is TRBD1 (6 bases). V was cut by 4 bases and J by 3 bases, with 13 bases left in between. Per the germline V gene, CDR1 is LGHDT and CDR2 is YNNKEL (reference sequence). This CDR3 region has 16 residues. The CDR3, as DNA: TGTGCCAGCAGCCTAAAAACAGGGATTGGGGCCAACGTCCTGACTTTC. Translated: CASSLKTGIGANVLTF.

V usage is TRBV14 and J usage is TRBJ2-1; 10 nucleotides agree with TRBD1. The junction had 9 bases not matched to a gene; V was cut back by 4 bases and J by 6 bases. Germline CDR1 SGHDN, CDR2 FVKESK. CDR3 size: 16 residues. Here the CDR3 reads CASSPQDRGFINEQFF. CDR3 in DNA: TGTGCCAGCAGCCCCCAGGACAGGGGGTTTATCAATGAGCAGTTCTTC.

DNA of the CDR3: TGTGCCAGTAGTAGGGGAGGCGGACTTGCGCGAGAGACCCAGTACTTC. Amino acids: CASSRGGGLARETQYF. This chain joins TRBV19 and TRBJ2-5, with D perhaps TRBD2 (6 bases). Trimming removed 4 bases from V and 4 bases from J, with 19 bases in between. CDR3 length equals 16 residues. Germline-derived CDR1 and CDR2 are LNHDA and SQIVND (reference sequence).

J is TRBJ1-3 and V is TRBV5-6; D call uncertain. The CDR3 has 15 amino acids. Germline V gives CDR1 SGHDT, CDR2 YYEEEE. V gave up 4 bases and J gave up 0 bases, with 11 bases separating them. Here the CDR3 reads CASSNPRFSGNTIYF. The DNA for the CDR3 is TGTGCCAGCAGCAACCCGCGGTTCTCTGGAAACACCATATATTTT.

The chain joins TRBV29-1 to TRBJ2-7, with 14 positions matching TRBD2. The CDR3 consists of 18 residues. The junction had 14 bases not matched to a gene; V was cut back by 2 bases and J by 5 bases. CDR1 SQVTM and CDR2 ANQGSEA come from the germline V gene. CDR3 nucleotide sequence: TGCAGCGTTGAAATACTACGGACGGGACTAGCGGGAGCTGACGAGCAGTACTTC. Protein sequence: CSVEILRTGLAGADEQYF.

DNA for the CDR3: TGTGCCAGCAGCTTCGTCGGGAACACTGAAGCTTTCTTT. This translates into CASSFVGNTEAFF. This rearrangement joins TRBV12-3 or TRBV12-4 to TRBJ1-1; D is unresolved. V lost 6 bases and J 1 base, leaving 9 bases between the germline ends. The CDR3 is 13 residues long.

This sequence joins TRBV30 and TRBJ1-6, with a tentative D call TRBD1 (6 bases). Germline V gene data show CDR1 as GTSNPN and CDR2 as SVGIG (reference sequence). The CDR3 totals 14 residues. Trimming left V 4 bases short and J 3 bases short, with 10 bases between. CDR3 in DNA: TGTGCCTGGACGGACAGTTTCTATAATTCACCCCTCCACTTT. Translation gives CAWTDSFYNSPLHF.

The gene calls are TRBV27 and TRBJ1-1; possible D gene TRBD1, 6 bases. Germline V gene sequence: CDR1 MNHEY, CDR2 SMNVEV (reference sequence). The CDR3 totals 13 residues. Trimming took off 3 bases at V and 11 bases at J, with 16 bases between the two ends. The CDR3, as DNA: TGTGCCAGCAGTTTTTTATCAGCTACAGGGGCTTTCTTT. Translation: CASSFLSATGAFF.